This T cell receptor beta chain is from a study of blood T cell repertoires in COVID-19. Study overall: Some COVID-19 samples were acute and others convalescent; all came from the United States, Italy and Spain. PBMCs, B-cell-depleted T cells, or T cells were the source of the cDNA or gDNA that made up the material.

This clone appeared a single time. Germline V gene data show CDR1 as SGHTS and CDR2 as YDEGEE. CDR3 length equals 15 residues. J was trimmed by 4 bases and V by 4 bases; bases with no gene match: 6. Source study methods: Amplification of reference gene primers was used by the study to estimate nucleated cell counts. Using immunoSEQ multiplex PCR, the repertoire was profiled, and TCRdb retains in-frame clones only, with some absent. For V, J and clone size, that table is used; D and trimming come from the DNA. The sample yields nearly 350,000 clones, approximately 89% seen once. The rearrangement uses TRBV5-8 and TRBJ2-1; 9 nucleotides align to TRBD2. The sample was peripheral blood. The TCR was taken from a woman between 18 and 29 years old who had recovered from COVID-19. Here the CDR3 DNA reads TGTGCCAGCAGCCCAGGTACTAGCGGGTACAATGAGCAGTTCTTC. It encodes CASSPGTSGYNEQFF.